One and the same sample provided the 5 T cell receptor beta chains below, sequenced in a study of shared clonotypes between healthy human individuals. Clones were sequenced by immunoSEQ multiplex PCR, and TCRdb holds only the in-frame ones, with some missing. Among about 680,000 clones listed, 55% to 85% were seen once. Sequenced sample: memory CD4+ T cells sorted from blood. Subset specified: CD45RA-negative fraction. The receptor source for this set is a young woman in good health.

The chain uses TRBV6-6 and TRBJ2-5; TRBD1 is a possible D gene (6 bases). Gene TRBJ2-7 matches the end of the DNA better, so the J call may be wrong. The CDR3 is made up of 15 amino acids. The germline gives CDR1 MNHNY, CDR2 SVGAGI (reference sequence). For the CDR3, the DNA is TGTGCCAGCACCCTTGAACAGGGCCTAGGCTACGAGCAGTACTTC. Amino acid sequence: CASTLEQGLGYEQYF.

The chain recombines TRBV30 with TRBJ2-5; tentative D call: TRBD2 (6 bases). Gene TRBJ2-7 matches the end of the DNA better, so the J call may be wrong. CDR1 is GTSNPN, CDR2 SVGIG, per germline (reference sequence). This CDR3 spans 15 amino acids. The CDR3 spells CAWSPGLAKPYEQYF. The CDR3 DNA reads as TGTGCCTGGAGTCCAGGGCTAGCGAAACCCTACGAGCAGTACTTC.

A word on this clone: Other DNA sequences in the same sample also yield this CDR3. V gene TRBV2 combines with J gene TRBJ1-2, with D perhaps matching TRBD1 (5 bases). V lost 3 bases, J lost 2 bases, and 10 bases lay in between. CDR1 and CDR2 from the germline V gene are SNHLY and FYNNEI. This CDR3 has 14 residues. The CDR3 spells CASSERGANYGYTF. The CDR3 DNA reads TGTGCCAGCAGTGAGAGGGGCGCGAACTATGGCTACACCTTC. Complete variable domain (other parts from reference TRBV2 and TRBJ1-2): EPEVTQTPSHQVTQMGQEVILRCVPISNHLYFYWYRQILGQKVEFLVSFYNNEISEKSEIFDDQFSVERPDGSNFTLKIRSTKLEDSAMYFCASSERGANYGYTFGSGTRLTVV.

The CDR3 DNA follows: TGCAGCGTAGGGGGCTGGGACAATGAGCAGTTCTTC. Translation gives CSVGGWDNEQFF. The chain combines TRBV29-1 with TRBJ2-1; 7 bases are a match to TRBD1. CDR1 and CDR2 from the germline V gene are SQVTM and ANQGSEA. CDR3 length equals 12 residues. V trimming: 6 bases; J trimming: 5 bases; junction bases outside the gene matches: 4.

This chain links TRBV5-4 with TRBJ1-2, with TRBD1 identical over 12 bases. This CDR3 region has 16 residues. CDR1 SGHNT and CDR2 YYREEE come from the germline V gene (reference sequence). Unmatched junction bases numbered 12, after V lost 4 bases and J lost 8 bases. This CDR3 is CASSIRDRGRRQGYTF. CDR3 bases: TGTGCCAGCAGCATCCGGGACAGGGGGCGTCGTCAGGGCTACACCTTC. The variable domain in full, completed from reference TRBV5-4 and TRBJ1-2, reads ETGVTQSPTHLIKTRGQQVTLRCSSQSGHNTVSWYQQALGQGPQFIFQYYREEENGRGNFPPRFSGLQFPNYSSELNVNALELDDSALYLCASSIRDRGRRQGYTFGSGTRLTVV.